These T cell receptor beta chains were read from a single sample in a study of T-cell reconstitution after alpha-beta-depleted transplantation in children. TCRdb called the PCR reads again in MiXCR, with one record for every CDR3 protein. The repertoire holds fewer than 400,000 distinct CDR3 sequences, with around 21% as singletons. The sample consisted of PBMCs from the stem cell graft donor, taken from the stem cell graft. The receptors were gathered from a human donor who donated a stem cell graft to a child with acute myeloid leukemia. The CDR3 runs from the conserved cysteine through the conserved F or W.

v_call	j_call	cdr3_aa
TRBV7-2	TRBJ2-5	CASSPRLAGSQGSQYF
TRBV5-1	TRBJ2-4	CASSLARGNIQYF
TRBV20-1	TRBJ1-5	CSARDQLAGIGNQPQHF
TRBV15	TRBJ1-6	CATSRAPDRGSPLHF
TRBV5-1	TRBJ2-5	CASSTLAGEGAEETQYF
TRBV10-3	TRBJ2-3	CATRELGRTTDGADTQYF
TRBV2	TRBJ2-3	CASTSGGNTQYF
TRBV20-1	TRBJ2-4	CSARRREVAKNIQYF
TRBV12-3/TRBV12-4	TRBJ2-1	CASSLNQGWFF
TRBV12-3/TRBV12-4	TRBJ2-1	CASRQGEFSHEQFF
TRBV6-1	TRBJ2-7	CASKIADTYEQYF
TRBV11-1	TRBJ2-1	CASSLTYRGRISYNEQFF
TRBV24-1	TRBJ1-1	CATRPGTGSGGEAFF
TRBV5-1	TRBJ2-7	CASSPGLAGASPYEQYF
TRBV12-3/TRBV12-4	TRBJ1-1	CASRGQGDTEAFF
TRBV7-6	TRBJ2-2	CASSLKSTSGRARNTGELFF
TRBV28	TRBJ1-2	CASSLAAGIYGYTF
TRBV12-3/TRBV12-4	TRBJ1-2	CASSFSSLGQGYGYTF
TRBV28	TRBJ2-3	CASSLPREGAMINTQYF
TRBV20-1	TRBJ1-3	CSASSLQGSGNTIYF
TRBV4-1	TRBJ2-5	CASSQGLVVRETQYF
TRBV5-5	TRBJ2-3	CASSGGGANADTQYF
TRBV6-1	TRBJ1-2	CASSEAHQGGGYTF
TRBV5-1	TRBJ1-2	CASSLQSFYGYTF
TRBV4-1	TRBJ2-1	CASSPTDNEQFF
TRBV12-3/TRBV12-4	TRBJ1-2	CASSLGRNYGYTF
TRBV7-9	TRBJ2-7	CASSLAQVGTSGYEQYF
TRBV20-1	TRBJ2-7	CSALGHSEQYF
TRBV12-3/TRBV12-4	TRBJ2-1	CASSPIIAGGEQFF
TRBV28	TRBJ2-1	CASTLGRYNEQFF
TRBV11-1	TRBJ2-1	CASSLASYRAPSYNEQFF
TRBV6-5	TRBJ1-2	CASTQGLGANLYGYTF
TRBV20-1	TRBJ2-5	CSARDSGSAQETQYF
TRBV4-3	TRBJ2-7	CASSPTTLDEQYF
TRBV6-2/TRBV6-3	TRBJ1-1	CASSYKAEAFF
TRBV7-2	TRBJ2-1	CASSLVSQSSYNEQFF
TRBV9	TRBJ2-3	CASSVGPSGSGGGTDTQYF
TRBV20-1	TRBJ2-3	CSAFGLVSTDTQYF
TRBV4-2	TRBJ1-5	CASSQGGEQPQHF
TRBV11-3	TRBJ2-7	CASSSPIPYEQYF
TRBV7-2	TRBJ2-1	CASSSRTSGRNEQFF
TRBV4-3	TRBJ2-7	CASSPRQGGLAGTSYEQYF
TRBV28	TRBJ2-2	CASRALAGGPRGRAGELFF
TRBV6-5	TRBJ2-1	CASRFQGDVQFF
TRBV20-1	TRBJ2-1	CSATGTSIYNEQFF